The 28 T cell receptor beta chains below all came from one sample that was sequenced in a study of cytomegalovirus exposure and HLA in healthy donors. A multiplex PCR was run with 60 Vbeta primers and 13 Jbeta primers. TCRdb's table, derived via immunoSEQ multiplex PCR, lists solely in-frame clones and lacks some. Among about 70,000 clones, around 70% were seen once, and the ten largest hold approximately 10%. Sequencing used PBMCs. These receptors all stem from a human donor in good health.

The chain couples TRBV27 to TRBJ2-7, with D perhaps TRBD2 (6 bases). The germline V gene has CDR1 MNHEY and CDR2 SMNVEV (reference sequence). The CDR3 covers 15 residues. V was pared by 5 bases and J by 4 bases, with 18 bases between. CDR3 sequence reads: CASSRLREVIYEQYF. The CDR3 DNA is TGTGCCAGCAGTCGACTAAGGGAGGTAATATACGAGCAGTACTTC.

The chain couples TRBV30 to TRBJ2-6; TRBD1 agrees at 8 bases. The V and J ends lost 3 bases and 2 bases, in that order; junction bases with no gene match: 21. Germline V gene lookup returns CDR1 GTSNPN and CDR2 SVGIG (reference sequence). This CDR3 has 21 residues. CDR3 sequence reads: CAWRGLGSTGARHTGANVLTF. The CDR3 region has the DNA TGTGCCTGGAGAGGGCTTGGATCGACAGGGGCCCGACATACTGGGGCCAACGTCCTGACTTTC.

The V gene is TRBV5-1, the J gene TRBJ2-3; D perhaps matches TRBD2 (6 bases). Germline V gives CDR1 SGHRS, CDR2 YFSETQ. CDR3 length equals 15 residues. With 5 bases removed from V and 2 bases from J, the gap between germline ends came to 15 bases. CDR3 in amino acids: CASRPTGVPTDTQYF. CDR3 nucleotides: TGCGCCAGCAGACCGACGGGGGTACCCACAGATACGCAGTATTTT.

The rearrangement joins TRBV4-2 to TRBJ1-2; TRBD1 agrees at 7 bases. V lost 1 base to trimming and J lost 8 bases; unmatched junction nucleotides: 13. The CDR3 runs 16 residues. The germline CDR1 and CDR2 sequences are LGHNA and YNFKEQ. CDR3 coding DNA: TGTGCCAGCAGCCAAGTTACCTCCGGGACAGATTGCGGCTACACCTTC. Translated, it gives CASSQVTSGTDCGYTF.

The chain employs TRBV6-1 and TRBJ2-7; TRBD1 agrees at 7 bases. Trimming at V came to 3 bases and at J to 3 bases, leaving 5 bases not matched to a gene. This CDR3 comprises 14 residues. CDR1 is MNHNS and CDR2 is SASEGT in the germline V gene. The CDR3: CASSDPGTDYEQYF. CDR3 nucleotide sequence: TGTGCCAGCAGTGATCCCGGGACAGACTACGAGCAGTACTTC.

The V gene is TRBV30, the J gene TRBJ1-6, with 8 bases identical to TRBD1. There are 14 residues in the CDR3. In germline, CDR1 is GTSNPN, CDR2 SVGIG (reference sequence). V lost 0 bases and J lost 9; bases outside the gene matches: 4. CDR3 nucleotides: TGTGCCTGGAGTGTAGGGACAGGAGCTTCACCCCTCCACTTT. It specifies CAWSVGTGASPLHF.

The genes are TRBV6-5 and TRBJ2-1, with D perhaps matching TRBD1 (6 bases). Trimming took 11 bases from V and 2 from J, leaving 16 bases between them. CDR1 is MNHEY, CDR2 SVGAGI, per germline. This CDR3 region has 14 residues. This CDR3 reads CAVWTALPYNEQFF. In DNA form, the CDR3 reads TGTGCCGTATGGACAGCCTTACCCTACAATGAGCAGTTCTTC.

The table lists this clone with a count of one. The V call is TRBV6-1, the J call TRBJ1-1, with 7 bases fitting TRBD1. The germline V gene encodes CDR1 MNHNS and CDR2 SASEGT. The V segment lost 5 bases and the J segment 3 bases; nucleotides outside the gene matches: 6. CDR3 length: 14 amino acids. This CDR3 is CASSRQGWDTEAFF. The CDR3 nucleotides read TGTGCCAGCAGTCGACAGGGATGGGACACTGAAGCTTTCTTT.

In its sample, this clone was seen once. V and J are TRBV7-8 and TRBJ2-5; TRBD2 agrees at 7 bases. Germline lookup yields CDR1 SGHVS and CDR2 FQNEAQ. V trimming: 2 bases; J trimming: 5 bases; junction bases outside the gene matches: 11. The CDR3 is 16 residues long. CDR3 loop: CASSLREAGDGETQYF. The CDR3 DNA reads TGTGCCAGCAGCTTACGGGAGGCGGGGGACGGGGAGACCCAGTACTTC. Using reference TRBV7-8 and TRBJ2-5 for the parts outside the CDR3, the full variable domain is GAGVSQSPRYKVAKRGQDVALRCDPISGHVSLFWYQQALGQGPEFLTYFQNEAQLDKSGLPSDRFFAERPEGSVSTLKIQRTQQEDSAVYLCASSLREAGDGETQYFGPGTRLLVL.

This chain uses TRBV28 with TRBJ1-3, with 10 bases aligning to TRBD1. CDR1 and CDR2 (germline): MDHEN, SYDVKM. V lost 5 bases, J lost 3 bases, and 4 bases stayed unmatched. The CDR3 covers 15 residues. The CDR3 protein is CASSTRDRGGNTIYF. The CDR3 DNA is TGTGCCAGCAGTACCCGGGACAGGGGTGGAAACACCATATATTTT. The entire variable domain, with the rest obtained from reference TRBV28 and TRBJ1-3, is as follows: DVKVTQSSRYLVKRTGEKVFLECVQDMDHENMFWYRQDPGLGLRLIYFSYDVKMKEKGDIPEGYSVSREKKERFSLILESASTNQTSMYLCASSTRDRGGNTIYFGEGSWLTVV.

This clone was detected only once. The V call is TRBV10-2, the J call TRBJ1-1, with D perhaps TRBD1 (6 bases). Looked up from germline, CDR1 is WSHSY and CDR2 is SAAADI. The CDR3 is 13 residues long. The ends were cut back, 5 bases at V and 5 bases at J, with 12 bases in the middle. CDR3: CASSSRTVTEAFF. Here the CDR3 DNA reads TGCGCCAGCAGTTCTAGGACAGTTACTGAAGCTTTCTTT.

This chain uses TRBV6-5 with TRBJ2-7; TRBD2 matches at 7 bases. Germline loops: CDR1 MNHEY, CDR2 SVGAGI. V lost 7 bases and J lost 9; bases outside the gene matches: 12. The CDR3 totals 13 residues. The DNA of the CDR3 is TGTGCCAGCACCCAAGCGGGGTCGAGCGGGCAGTACTTC. It codes for CASTQAGSSGQYF.

The rearrangement joins TRBV25-1 to TRBJ2-1; weak D call: TRBD2 (5 bases). Germline loops: CDR1 MGHDK, CDR2 SYGVNS. V was trimmed by 2 bases and J by 5 bases, leaving 13 bases between them. This CDR3 comprises 15 residues. CDR3 residues: CASSERRIRNNEQFF. The CDR3, as DNA: TGTGCCAGCAGTGAAAGGAGGATAAGGAACAATGAGCAGTTCTTC.

The rearrangement joins TRBV5-1 to TRBJ2-1; TRBD2 agrees at 8 bases. Germline assignment: CDR1 SGHRS and CDR2 YFSETQ. V lost 3 bases and J lost 6; bases outside the gene matches: 8. This CDR3 has 15 residues. The CDR3 is CASSSLAGNPNEQFF. The CDR3 DNA reads TGCGCCAGCAGCTCTTTAGCGGGAAATCCCAATGAGCAGTTCTTC.

This clone was counted between two and nine times. This chain links TRBV6-6 with TRBJ1-5; D might be TRBD1 (5 bases). Germline CDR1 MNHNY, CDR2 SVGAGI (reference sequence). The CDR3 is 14 residues long. The V gene lost 4 bases and the J gene lost 7 bases, with 14 bases spanning the gap. In DNA form, the CDR3 reads TGTGCCAGCAGTTTGGCTGATAGGGGACAGCCCCAGCATTTT. This sequence encodes CASSLADRGQPQHF.

V and J are TRBV5-1 and TRBJ2-2; possibly TRBD2 for D (6 bases). The CDR3 is made up of 14 amino acids. Per germline, CDR1 SGHRS and CDR2 YFSETQ. Trimming removed 4 bases at V and 4 bases at J, with 11 bases between. CDR3 amino acids: CASSPGTPTGELFF. CDR3 DNA sequence: TGCGCCAGCAGCCCCGGGACTCCCACCGGGGAGCTGTTTTTT.

The chain combines TRBV4-1 with TRBJ2-7; unclear D gene. CDR3 length equals 12 residues. V gave up 0 bases and J gave up 6 bases, with 6 bases separating them. Germline-derived CDR1 and CDR2 are MGHRA and YSYEKL. This CDR3 is CASSQDLREQYF. The DNA for the CDR3 is TGCGCCAGCAGCCAAGATTTGCGCGAGCAGTACTTC.

The rearrangement joins TRBV18 to TRBJ1-3; 9 bases line up with TRBD1. With V trimmed by 3 bases and J by 2 bases, 5 bases remained unmatched. This CDR3 contains 16 residues. In germline, CDR1 is KGHSH, CDR2 LQKENI. The DNA for the CDR3 is TGTGCCAGCTCACCGGGGACAGGGACCACTGGAAACACCATATATTTT. Translating gives CASSPGTGTTGNTIYF.

This chain uses TRBV5-1 with TRBJ2-1; unclear D gene. Per germline, CDR1 SGHRS and CDR2 YFSETQ. V was trimmed by 0 bases and J by 8 bases, leaving 15 bases between them. The CDR3 runs 15 residues. The CDR3 DNA reads TGCGCCAGCAGCTTGGTAGTCCAGAGTCGGGATGAGCAGTTCTTC. Translated, it gives CASSLVVQSRDEQFF.

This sequence joins TRBV6-1 and TRBJ2-5; 10 bases are shared with TRBD1. Looked up from germline, CDR1 is MNHNS and CDR2 is SASEGT. The CDR3 loop spans 14 amino acids. V gave up 5 bases and J gave up 4 bases; unmatched junction bases: 4. The CDR3 loop is CASSLTGGGETQYF. CDR3 coding DNA: TGTGCCAGCAGTTTGACAGGGGGCGGAGAGACCCAGTACTTC.

The chain carries TRBV5-6 and TRBJ2-5; TRBD2 aligns across 13 bases. The germline V gene encodes CDR1 SGHDT and CDR2 YYEEEE. The CDR3 sequence is 16 residues long. J lost 5 bases, V lost 4 bases, and 8 bases had no gene match. CDR3 region: CASSMRTSGSRETQYF. Here the CDR3 DNA reads TGTGCCAGCAGCATGCGGACTAGCGGGAGCCGTGAGACCCAGTACTTC.

In this sample, this clone turned up once. The genes are TRBV27 and TRBJ2-5; 11 bases fit TRBD2. Germline V lookup: CDR1 MNHEY, CDR2 SMNVEV (reference sequence). With 8 bases clipped from V and 4 bases from J, the junction kept 9 bases outside the gene matches. The CDR3 runs to 15 residues. CDR3: CASFAIGLAGETQYF. CDR3 nucleotide sequence: TGTGCCAGCTTTGCCATTGGACTAGCGGGAGAGACCCAGTACTTC.

The gene calls are TRBV7-9 and TRBJ2-1; TRBD1 agrees at 9 bases. This CDR3 comprises 18 residues. V shed 4 bases and J 1 base; nucleotides not matched to a gene: 11. Germline CDR1 SEHNR, CDR2 FQNEAQ (reference sequence). The chain's CDR3 is CASSSPGQGMVSYNEQFF. CDR3 DNA sequence: TGTGCCAGCAGCTCACCGGGACAGGGAATGGTTTCCTACAATGAGCAGTTCTTC.

The genes are TRBV11-3 and TRBJ1-2; TRBD1 agrees at 11 bases. J lost 5 bases, V lost 0 bases, and 5 bases had no gene match. Germline V lookup: CDR1 SGHNT, CDR2 YENEEA. The CDR3 is 16 residues long. The CDR3 sequence is CASSLDGGQGAYGYTF. DNA for the CDR3: TGTGCCAGCAGCTTAGATGGTGGACAGGGGGCTTATGGCTACACCTTC.

V gene TRBV19 combines with J gene TRBJ1-1; D is uncertain. Trimming took 1 base from V and 7 from J, leaving 10 bases between them. Germline CDR1 is LNHDA and CDR2 is SQIVND (reference sequence). The CDR3 runs to 13 residues. This chain's CDR3 is CASSIGRAGEAFF. In DNA form, the CDR3 reads TGTGCCAGTAGTATAGGGCGGGCGGGTGAAGCTTTCTTT.

J is TRBJ1-4 and V is TRBV6-5; tentative D call: TRBD1 (5 bases). This CDR3 has 15 residues. CDR1 and CDR2 from the germline V gene are MNHEY and SVGAGI. The V end was cut by 3 bases, the J end by 7 bases, with 15 bases between. CDR3 sequence (DNA): TGTGCCAGCAGTTATGGTTGGGCAGGGATTGAAAAACTGTTTTTT. Translation gives CASSYGWAGIEKLFF.

The genes are TRBV5-1 and TRBJ2-7, with 10 positions matching TRBD1. The CDR3 length is 14 residues. V dropped 4 bases and J dropped 6; count of bases not matched to a gene: 7. From germline, CDR1 is SGHRS and CDR2 YFSETQ. Here the CDR3 reads CASSELGTGVEQYF. CDR3 bases: TGCGCCAGCAGCGAGCTAGGGACAGGGGTCGAGCAGTACTTC.

J is TRBJ2-7 and V is TRBV6-5, with TRBD2 matching over 10 bases. The trim removed 6 bases at V and 4 bases at J, leaving 9 bases unmatched. The CDR3 runs to 15 residues. Germline CDR1 is MNHEY and CDR2 is SVGAGI. CDR3 nucleotide sequence: TGTGCCAGCAGGGACACTAGCGGGACCTTTTACGAGCAGTACTTC. It specifies CASRDTSGTFYEQYF.